These T cell receptor beta chains were read from a single sample in a study of CD8 T cells in ankylosing spondylitis. TCRdb ran MiXCR on the 5' RACE reads and lists one entry per CDR3 protein. The data show 200,000 to 300,000 distinct CDR3 sequences, under 30% seen once. The material sequenced was blood, either unsorted or a sorted T cell fraction (not recorded which). These TCRs come from a male donor with ankylosing spondylitis or in good health (not recorded which). CDR3s include the opening cysteine and the closing phenylalanine or tryptophan. Each record gives: D gene, V gene, J gene, clone size, CDR3 DNA, CDR3 protein. D genes are given only for firm matches. Expanded clones are given a class, and other clones once, few, many or no size at all.

NA	TRBV5-6	TRBJ2-1	few	TGTGCCAGCAGCTCCTTCGATGAGCAGTTCTTC	CASSSFDEQFF
NA	TRBV18	TRBJ2-3	NA	TGTGCCAGCTCACCGGACATAAGCACAGATACGCAGTATTTT	CASSPDISTDTQYF
NA	TRBV20-1	TRBJ2-3	many	TGCAGTGCTACCCCCACTCTGGCGACAGATACGCAGTATTTT	CSATPTLATDTQYF
TRBD2	TRBV19	TRBJ2-5	NA	TGTGCCAGTAGCAAAATTAGCGGGGGACTCACCCAAGAGACCCAGTACTTC	CASSKISGGLTQETQYF
NA	TRBV20-1	TRBJ2-5	NA	TGCAGTGCCACCCGGGACGACAAGACCCAGTACTTC	CSATRDDKTQYF
NA	TRBV9	TRBJ2-7	many	TGTGCCAGCAGCTCAGCCGGGGTCCACGAGCAGTACTTC	CASSSAGVHEQYF
NA	TRBV18	TRBJ2-1	NA	TGTGCCAGCTCACCAGAGCGAGACAGCTACAATGAGCAGTTCTTC	CASSPERDSYNEQFF
NA	TRBV12-3/TRBV12-4	TRBJ2-7	NA	TGTGCCAGCAGTCTCCGACACCTCTACGAGCAGTACTTC	CASSLRHLYEQYF
NA	TRBV6-1	TRBJ1-6	NA	TGTGCCACACGACCCCTCCAAAGGGATTCACCCCTCCACTTT	CATRPLQRDSPLHF
NA	TRBV23-1	TRBJ1-1	NA	TGCGCCAGCAGTCCCTCGGGGGGACAGAACACTGAAGCTTTCTTT	CASSPSGGQNTEAFF
TRBD1	TRBV19	TRBJ2-7	NA	TGTGCCAGTAGTAACAGGGGGTTGCGCGAGCAGTACTTC	CASSNRGLREQYF
TRBD2	TRBV12-3/TRBV12-4	TRBJ2-1	NA	TGTGCCAGCAGTTTTGGGGGACTAAAAAGCTATGAGCAGTTCTTC	CASSFGGLKSYEQFF